The clone carrying this TCR beta chain was seen only a few times. Its antigen is unknown. This sample stems from a study of T cells in Graves' hyperthyroidism and ophthalmopathy. Study conclusions and caveats: Ophthalmopathy was identified by the model a median roughly 6.5 months ahead of onset.

Amplified regions were TCR beta CDR3 sequences from RNA transcripts. With the HTBI primer set, the TCR CDR3 went through a first round of RT-PCR. TCRdb recomputed calls from the multiplex PCR reads with MiXCR, one row per CDR3 protein. The sample lists roughly 350,000 distinct CDR3 sequences; approximately 13% were seen once. On the basis of clinical symptoms, serum thyroxine and TRAb, thyroid ultrasound and orbital computed tomography, diagnoses were made. CDR3 length: 16 residues. V lost 3 bases to trimming and J lost 0 bases, with 13 bases between them. Germline CDR1 reads MNHEY; CDR2 reads SMNVEV (reference sequence).

Sequencing used blood. The genes are TRBV27 and TRBJ2-3; D might be TRBD2 (6 bases). This clonotype was obtained from a woman aged 25 to 39 with Graves' hyperthyroidism. The DNA of the CDR3 is TGTGCCAGCAGTTTTGACCGGGACTTTAGCACAGATACGCAGTATTTT. Translation: CASSFDRDFSTDTQYF.